This TCR beta chain emerged from a study of vaccination effects on CD4 cells after COVID-19. In the study overall: Each participant received a vaccine that was either BNT162b2 or mRNA-1273, given as two doses.

About this clone itself: The target antigen is unknown.

Profiled with immunoSEQ multiplex PCR; TCRdb holds only in-frame clones, not every one. The sample contains 63,000 or so clones, roughly 73% of which appear only once. Antigen-specific CD4+ T cells were expanded (with viral peptide pools) by the ViraFEST assay ahead of sequencing. It was after approximately 11 days of culture that CD4+ T cells were isolated. This person's SARS-CoV-2 infection, confirmed by PCR, occurred between March and December 2020. PBMC were cultured at approximately 2 million per well with 8 to 10 IU/ml IL-2 and approximately 10 ug/ml peptides. The receptor's source is a human donor who had a prior SARS-CoV-2 infection. The material was CD4+ T cells from PBMCs cultured with HIV peptides, obtained before COVID-19 vaccination. Subset noted: HIV-1 Nef peptide pool negative control/reference culture.

The CDR3 is CASSQDLYSGMQFF. CDR3 in DNA: TGTGCCAGCAGCCAAGATCTCTACTCCGGAATGCAGTTCTTC. V is TRBV3-1 (or the pseudogene TRBV3-2) and J is TRBJ2-1; no reliable D call. The CDR3 extends over 14 amino acids. Trimming stripped 0 bases from V and 12 bases from J, with 15 bases between. Per the germline V gene, CDR1 is LGHDT and CDR2 is YNNKEL (reference sequence).